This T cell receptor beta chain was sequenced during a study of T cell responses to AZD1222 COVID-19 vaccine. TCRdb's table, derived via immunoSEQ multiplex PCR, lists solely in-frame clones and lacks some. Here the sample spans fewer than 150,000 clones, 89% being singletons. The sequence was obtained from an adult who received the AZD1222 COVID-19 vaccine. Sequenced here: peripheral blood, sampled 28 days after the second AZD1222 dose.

Here the CDR3 reads CASTLGGANTEAFF. The CDR3 nucleotides are TGTGCCAGCACCTTAGGCGGGGCGAACACTGAAGCTTTCTTT. J is TRBJ1-1 and V is TRBV6-5, with a tentative D call TRBD1 (5 bases). V lost 7 bases, J lost 1 base, and 13 bases lay in between. The CDR3 is 14 residues long. The germline V gene has CDR1 MNHEY and CDR2 SVGAGI.